This TCR beta chain was obtained from a study of radiotherapy plus CTLA-4 blockade in lung cancer. Sequenced by immunoSEQ multiplex PCR; TCRdb stores in-frame clones only, minus some. In the table there are 85,000 to 100,000 clones, approximately 79% of which are singletons. From germline, CDR1 is ENHRY and CDR2 SYGVKD. The V end lost 6 bases, the J end lost 2 bases, and 13 bases lay between the germline ends. This CDR3 contains 14 residues. The source was peripheral blood, collected from a patient treated with radiotherapy plus ipilimumab. The J gene is TRBJ1-2, the V gene TRBV10-3, with D unclear. This sequence originates from a human donor with non-small cell lung cancer that progressed on radiotherapy plus ipilimumab. The CDR3 DNA is TGTGCCATCAGCACCCAAAACATGAACTATGGCTACACCTTC. Protein product: CAISTQNMNYGYTF.